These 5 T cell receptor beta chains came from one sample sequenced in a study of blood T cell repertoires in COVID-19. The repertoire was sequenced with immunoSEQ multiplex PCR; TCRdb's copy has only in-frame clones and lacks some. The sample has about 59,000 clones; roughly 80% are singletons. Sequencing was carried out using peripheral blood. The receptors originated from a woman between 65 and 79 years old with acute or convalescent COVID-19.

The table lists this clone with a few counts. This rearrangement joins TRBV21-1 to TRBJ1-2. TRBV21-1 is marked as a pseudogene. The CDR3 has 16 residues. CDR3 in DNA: TGTGCCAGCAGCTACTCCCTCTTCCAAGACGGGATAAGCTACACCTTC. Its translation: CASSYSLFQDGISYTF.

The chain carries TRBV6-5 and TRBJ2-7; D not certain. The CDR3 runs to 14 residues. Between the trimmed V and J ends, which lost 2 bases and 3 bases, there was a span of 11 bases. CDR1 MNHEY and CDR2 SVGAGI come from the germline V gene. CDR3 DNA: TGTGCCAGCAGTTACCGACAAATAGACTACGAGCAGTACTTC. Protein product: CASSYRQIDYEQYF.

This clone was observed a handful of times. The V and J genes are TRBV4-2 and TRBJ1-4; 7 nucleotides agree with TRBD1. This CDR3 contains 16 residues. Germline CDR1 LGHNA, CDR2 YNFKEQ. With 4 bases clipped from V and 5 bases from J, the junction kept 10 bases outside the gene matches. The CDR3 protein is CASSRLTGANNEKLFF. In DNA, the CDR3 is TGTGCCAGCAGCCGACTAACAGGGGCCAACAATGAAAAACTGTTTTTT.

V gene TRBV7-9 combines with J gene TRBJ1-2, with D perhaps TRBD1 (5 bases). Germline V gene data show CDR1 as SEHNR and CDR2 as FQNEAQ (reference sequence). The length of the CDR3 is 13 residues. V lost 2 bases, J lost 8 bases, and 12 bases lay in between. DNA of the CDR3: TGTGCCAGCAGCTTAAGACAGCAAACCGGCTACACCTTC. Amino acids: CASSLRQQTGYTF.

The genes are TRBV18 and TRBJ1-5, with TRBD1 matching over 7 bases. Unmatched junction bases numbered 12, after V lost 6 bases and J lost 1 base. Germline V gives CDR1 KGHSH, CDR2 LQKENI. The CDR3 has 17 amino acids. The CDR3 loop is CASSPFPGQNSNQPQHF. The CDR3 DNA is TGTGCCAGCTCGCCGTTTCCGGGACAGAACAGCAATCAGCCCCAGCATTTT.